This TCR beta chain was recovered during a study of PD-1 blockade in classical Hodgkin lymphoma. Measured with immunoSEQ multiplex PCR; TCRdb has only the in-frame clones, and not every one. The table lists about 66,000 clones, 70% to 75% of them singletons. The patients all showed relapse after autologous stem cell transplantation, while their brentuximab vedotin exposure varied. CDR1 LNHDA and CDR2 SQIVND come from the germline V gene (reference sequence). The CDR3 has 15 residues. J was trimmed by 4 bases and V by 7 bases; bases with no gene match: 8. This sequence was found in a human donor with classical Hodgkin lymphoma. Specimen: peripheral blood mononuclear cells (PBMCs), collected before the second cycle of nivolumab. The V gene is TRBV19, the J gene TRBJ2-2; TRBD1 matches at 8 bases. The CDR3 sequence: CASNQGALTTGELFF. The CDR3 DNA sequence: TGTGCCAGTAACCAGGGGGCCCTTACCACCGGGGAGCTGTTTTTT.